What follows is one T cell receptor (beta chain) and its context. Antigen unknown. Replicate PCRs from sorted subsets contained approximately 200 ng DNA, which is roughly 30,000 T cell genomes. Generated by immunoSEQ multiplex PCR, the TCRdb table keeps only in-frame clones and is missing some. The sample gives about 1,800,000 clones, about 95% of which show up once; approximately 1.2% is in the top ten. This sample was taken from a study of shared clonotypes between healthy human individuals. Naive CD8 cells lacked CD45RO, underwent positive selection for CCR7 and left out terminally differentiated effector memory CD45RA+ cells. This CDR3 comprises 16 residues. V was shortened by 2 bases and J by 6 bases, with 18 bases between the two germline ends. The germline gives CDR1 SEHNR, CDR2 FQNEAQ (reference sequence). Overall study findings and caveats: As a rule, naive subsets had a larger estimated richness than memory subsets.

The TCR was taken from a man aged 18 to 29 in good health. The sequencing input was naive CD8+ T cells sorted from blood. The V gene is TRBV7-9, the J gene TRBJ2-3; D possibly corresponds to TRBD2 (6 bases). The DNA of the CDR3 is TGTGCCAGCAGCTTACCCCCGTCCGGACTACCGGATACGCAGTATTTT. Residues: CASSLPPSGLPDTQYF.